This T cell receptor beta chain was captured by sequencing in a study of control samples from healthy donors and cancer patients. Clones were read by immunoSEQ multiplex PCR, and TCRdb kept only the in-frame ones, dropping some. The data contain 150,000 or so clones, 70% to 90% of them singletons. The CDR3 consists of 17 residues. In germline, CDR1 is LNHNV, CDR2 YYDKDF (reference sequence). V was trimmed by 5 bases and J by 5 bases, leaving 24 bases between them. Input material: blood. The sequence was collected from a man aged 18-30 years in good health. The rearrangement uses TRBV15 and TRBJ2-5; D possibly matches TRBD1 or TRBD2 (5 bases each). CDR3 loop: CATSGRVGLARGETQYF. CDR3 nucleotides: TGTGCCACCAGCGGCAGGGTAGGGTTAGCTCGCGGGGAGACCCAGTACTTC.